Below, one T cell receptor (beta chain) is given with its context. Its antigen is still unknown. The repertoire was sequenced with immunoSEQ multiplex PCR; TCRdb's copy has only in-frame clones and lacks some. The top ten clones hold under 25% of a sample with about 130,000 clones, 65% to 90% of them seen once. The data belong to a study of T cell responses to AZD1222 COVID-19 vaccine. Findings and limits, study-wide: Spike was spanned by vaccine-associated CD4 TCRs, with dominance at 160-218 and 743-854. A reported finding is that nearly half of spike-specific TCRs target unmutated variant regions.

The CDR3 length is 16 residues. Per germline, CDR1 MDHEN and CDR2 SYDVKM. Deletions cut 5 bases from V and 4 bases from J, with 15 bases between. The rearrangement joins TRBV28 to TRBJ1-6; D gene uncertain. The receptor was derived from an adult in good health. The sequencing here drew on peripheral blood, taken on day 0 of AZD1222 vaccination. The CDR3 nucleotides are TGTGCCAGCAGTCCCATCGACTTTTGGTATAATTCACCCCTCCACTTT. Amino acids: CASSPIDFWYNSPLHF.